This entry describes one T cell receptor (beta chain). The data originate from a study of blood T cell repertoires in COVID-19. The wider study: Donors in the United States, Italy and Spain gave samples during acute or convalescent COVID-19. In each case, the material was cDNA or gDNA derived from T cells, B-cell-depleted T cells, or PBMCs.

CDR3 size: 14 residues. Authors' methods: For nucleated cells, counts were estimated from reference gene primer amplification. Sequencing was performed with immunoSEQ multiplex PCR; in TCRdb, only in-frame clones are kept and a portion is missing. That table supplies the V and J calls and clone size; D and trimming were determined from the DNA. The sample lists fewer than 450,000 clones; 80% to 95% were seen once. All enrollees were roughly 18 to 90 years old and from 24 US areas. The clonotype originates from a man aged 18 to 35 who had recovered from COVID-19. The chain has TRBV21-1 and TRBJ2-7; TRBD1 was called by the table and not checked on the DNA. TRBV21-1 is recorded as a pseudogene. Specimen: PBMCs or T cells enriched from blood (not recorded which). CDR3 sequence reads: CASSRAGGWYEQYF. In DNA form, the CDR3 reads TGTGCCAGCAGCAGGGCAGGGGGTTGGTACGAGCAGTACTTC.